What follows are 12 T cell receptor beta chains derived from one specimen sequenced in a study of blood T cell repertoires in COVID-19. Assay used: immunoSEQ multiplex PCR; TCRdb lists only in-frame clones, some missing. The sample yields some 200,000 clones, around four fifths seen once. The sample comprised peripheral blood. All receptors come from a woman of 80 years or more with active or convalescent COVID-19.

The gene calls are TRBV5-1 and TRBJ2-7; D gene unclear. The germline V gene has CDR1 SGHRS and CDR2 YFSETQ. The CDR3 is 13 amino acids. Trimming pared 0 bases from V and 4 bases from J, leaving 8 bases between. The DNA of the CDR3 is TGCGCCAGCAGCTTGGATTCCAGGTACGAGCAGTACTTC. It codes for CASSLDSRYEQYF.

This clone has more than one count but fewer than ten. Written as DNA, the CDR3 is TGTGCCAGCAGTCAGCAGGGGCTCAGCTATGGCTACACCTTC. It is translated as CASSQQGLSYGYTF. The rearrangement uses TRBV2 and TRBJ1-2, with D maybe TRBD1 (6 bases). Per the germline V gene, CDR1 is SNHLY and CDR2 is FYNNEI. V was shortened by 5 bases and J by 4 bases, with 14 bases between the two germline ends. CDR3 size: 14 residues.

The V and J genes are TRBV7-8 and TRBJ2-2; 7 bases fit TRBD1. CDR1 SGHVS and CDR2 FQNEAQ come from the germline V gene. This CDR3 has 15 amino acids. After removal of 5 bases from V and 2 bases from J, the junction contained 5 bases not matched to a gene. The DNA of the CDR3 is TGTGCCAGCAGCCGCCGGGACAGTAACACCGGGGAGCTGTTTTTT. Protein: CASSRRDSNTGELFF. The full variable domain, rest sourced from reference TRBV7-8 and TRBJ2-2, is GAGVSQSPRYKVAKRGQDVALRCDPISGHVSLFWYQQALGQGPEFLTYFQNEAQLDKSGLPSDRFFAERPEGSVSTLKIQRTQQEDSAVYLCASSRRDSNTGELFFGEGSRLTVL.

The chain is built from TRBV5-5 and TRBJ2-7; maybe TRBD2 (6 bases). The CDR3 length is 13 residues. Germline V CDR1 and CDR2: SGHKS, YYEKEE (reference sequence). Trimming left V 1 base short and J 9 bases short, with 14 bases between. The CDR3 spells CASSLLSGVGQYF. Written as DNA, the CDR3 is TGTGCCAGCAGCTTGCTTTCGGGGGTAGGGCAGTACTTC. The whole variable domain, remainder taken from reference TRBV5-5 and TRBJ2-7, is DAGVTQSPTHLIKTRGQQVTLRCSPISGHKSVSWYQQVLGQGPQFIFQYYEKEERGRGNFPDRFSARQFPNYSSELNVNALLLGDSALYLCASSLLSGVGQYFGPGTRLTVT.

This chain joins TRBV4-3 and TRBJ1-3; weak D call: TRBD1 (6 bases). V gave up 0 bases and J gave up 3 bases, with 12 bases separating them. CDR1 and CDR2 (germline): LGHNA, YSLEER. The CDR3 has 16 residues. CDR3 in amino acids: CASSQDVGGGGNTIYF. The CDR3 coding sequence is TGCGCCAGCAGCCAAGATGTTGGGGGCGGTGGAAACACCATATATTTT.

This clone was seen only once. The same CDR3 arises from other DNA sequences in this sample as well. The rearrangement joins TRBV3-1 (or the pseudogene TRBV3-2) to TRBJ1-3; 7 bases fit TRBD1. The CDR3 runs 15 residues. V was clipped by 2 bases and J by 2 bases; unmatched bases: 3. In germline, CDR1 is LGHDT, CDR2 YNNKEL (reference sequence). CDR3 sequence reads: CASSQLQGTGNTIYF. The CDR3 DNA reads TGTGCCAGCAGCCAATTACAGGGGACTGGAAACACCATATATTTT.

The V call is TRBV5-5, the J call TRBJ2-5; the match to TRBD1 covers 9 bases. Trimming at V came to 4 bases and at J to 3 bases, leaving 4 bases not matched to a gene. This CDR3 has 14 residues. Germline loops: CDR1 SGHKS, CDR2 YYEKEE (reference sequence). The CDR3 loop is CASSGRTGEETQYF. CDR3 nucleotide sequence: TGTGCCAGCAGCGGACGGACAGGGGAAGAGACCCAGTACTTC.

The CDR3 region has the DNA TGTGCCAGCAGCTTTTGGGGACAGGGCACAGATACGCAGTATTTT. It encodes CASSFWGQGTDTQYF. The chain recombines TRBV5-4 with TRBJ2-3; 8 nucleotides agree with TRBD1. Germline V gives CDR1 SGHNT, CDR2 YYREEE (reference sequence). The CDR3 is made up of 15 amino acids. V lost 2 bases to trimming and J lost 1 base; unmatched junction nucleotides: 3.

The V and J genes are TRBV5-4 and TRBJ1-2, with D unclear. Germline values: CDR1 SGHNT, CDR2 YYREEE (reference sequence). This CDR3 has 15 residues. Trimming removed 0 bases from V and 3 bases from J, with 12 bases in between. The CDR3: CASSLDSPVDYGYTF. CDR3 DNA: TGTGCCAGCAGCTTGGACTCCCCGGTGGACTATGGCTACACCTTC.

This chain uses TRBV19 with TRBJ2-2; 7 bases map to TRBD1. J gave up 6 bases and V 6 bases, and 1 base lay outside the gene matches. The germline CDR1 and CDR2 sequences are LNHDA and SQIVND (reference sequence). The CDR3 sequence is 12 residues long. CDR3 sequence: CASRQGSGELFF. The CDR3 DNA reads TGTGCCAGTAGACAGGGGTCCGGGGAGCTGTTTTTT.

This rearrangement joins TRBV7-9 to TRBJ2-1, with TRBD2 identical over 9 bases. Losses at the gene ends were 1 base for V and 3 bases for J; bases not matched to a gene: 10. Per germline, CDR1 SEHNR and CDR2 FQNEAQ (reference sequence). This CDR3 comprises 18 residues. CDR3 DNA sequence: TGTGCCAGCAGCTTAGGTAGCGGGAGTCTAGAGGACTACAATGAGCAGTTCTTC. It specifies CASSLGSGSLEDYNEQFF.

CDR3 sequence: CATSTPPGGRQNTDTQYF. As DNA, the CDR3 is TGTGCCACCAGCACCCCCCCCGGGGGGAGGCAGAACACAGATACGCAGTATTTT. V gene TRBV15 combines with J gene TRBJ2-3; TRBD2 aligns across 7 bases. The CDR3 covers 18 residues. Looked up from germline, CDR1 is LNHNV and CDR2 is YYDKDF (reference sequence). V was clipped by 4 bases and J by 2 bases; unmatched bases: 15.